This T cell receptor beta chain appears in the sequencing data of a study of T-cell reconstitution after alpha-beta-depleted transplantation in children. Study-level points and caveats: Some patients' high day-60 TCRbeta diversity was traced to surviving recipient T cells and thymic progenitors. Alpha-beta T cells about two months after transplant reportedly derived from several hundred expanded graft clones. Counts and diversity of T cells one year after transplant came mostly from newly produced T cells.

Unique molecular identifiers were used to barcode this TCRbeta library. TCRdb reprocessed the PCR reads via MiXCR and lists one record per CDR3 protein. Counted here are about 260,000 distinct CDR3 sequences, 6.5% to 10% occurring once; the ten biggest clones make up 6.3%. The CDR3 totals 15 residues. Germline CDR1 reads WNHNN; CDR2 reads SYGVQD (reference sequence). With 2 bases clipped from V and 4 bases from J, the junction kept 0 bases outside the gene matches. At least ten counts were recorded for this clonotype. The antigen remains undetermined. The clonotype comes from a male patient under 18 who had a stem cell transplant for acute lymphoblastic leukemia, so the T cells may come from the graft donor. The sequencing here drew on PBMCs, mostly from graft donor cells, taken 180 days after TCRalphabeta/CD19-depleted stem cell transplant. The rearrangement uses TRBV10-1 and TRBJ2-5; 14 bases align to TRBD2. The CDR3 nucleotides are TGCGCCAGCAGTGAGGGGACTAGCGGGAGAGAGACCCAGTACTTC. This encodes CASSEGTSGRETQYF.